Sequencing of this T cell receptor beta chain was carried out in a study of molecular identifiers for immune sequencing clone quantification. Looking at the study overall: Four of five RNA aliquots from approximately 22,000 or 94,000 naive CD8 T cells were sequenced.

The CDR3 covers 13 residues. Per germline, CDR1 SEHNR and CDR2 FQNEAQ (reference sequence). Findings and limits, study-wide: Detectable among approximately 1 million naive cells, according to reports, was Jurkat TCR RNA spiked in from one cell.

Via MiXCR, TCRdb re-called the PCR reads, giving one row per CDR3 protein. The sample gives some 580,000 distinct CDR3 sequences, about 25% of which show up once; around 0.78% is in the top ten. For this clonotype: Its antigen is not identified. It may be a read error: a sequence one base away is much more abundant.

The sequence came from a human donor in good health. Some libraries in this study had Jurkat cell RNA spiked in. The chain couples TRBV7-9 to TRBJ1-4; D gene ambiguous. The specimen sequenced was naive CD8+ T cells from blood, with Jurkat cell RNA spiked in. The sample's subset: FACS-sorted CD8+CD4-CCR7+CD45RA+ naive T cells. The DNA of the CDR3 is TGTGCCAGCAGCTTAGGAGGGAATGGAAAACTGTTTTTT. It specifies CASSLGGNGKLFF.